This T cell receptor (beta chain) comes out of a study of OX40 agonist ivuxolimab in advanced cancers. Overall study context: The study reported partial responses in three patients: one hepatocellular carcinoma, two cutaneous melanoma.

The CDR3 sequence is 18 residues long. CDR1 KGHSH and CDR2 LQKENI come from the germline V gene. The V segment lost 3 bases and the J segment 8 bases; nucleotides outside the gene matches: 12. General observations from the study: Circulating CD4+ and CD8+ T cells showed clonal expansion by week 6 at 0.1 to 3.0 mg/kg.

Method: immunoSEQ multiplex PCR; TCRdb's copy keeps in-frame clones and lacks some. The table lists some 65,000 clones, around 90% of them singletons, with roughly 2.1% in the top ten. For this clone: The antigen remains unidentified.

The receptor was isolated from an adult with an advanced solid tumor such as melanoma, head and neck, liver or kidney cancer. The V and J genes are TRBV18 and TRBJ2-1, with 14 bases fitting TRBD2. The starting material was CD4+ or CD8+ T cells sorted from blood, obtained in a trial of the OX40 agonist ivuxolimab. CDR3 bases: TGTGCCAGCTCACCGTTCGGGACTAGCGGGGGCCCCCCGGATGAGCAGTTCTTC. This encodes CASSPFGTSGGPPDEQFF.